These 9 T cell receptor beta chains share one sample of origin, sequenced in a study of blood T cell repertoires in COVID-19 (TCRdb year 2020). Library method: the immunoSEQ multiplex PCR assay. In its TCRdb copy, this immuneACCESS table keeps in-frame sequences only and misses some clones. Where compared with another copy, unresolved V genes explain less than half of these, and the others have no known cause. The sample table lists tens of thousands of clones, almost 85% of them with a count of one. In total, the top ten clones hold around a fifth of the sample. Sequenced input: peripheral blood. The receptors here all came from a human donor in a cohort sampled during active COVID-19.

The chain is built from TRBV2 and TRBJ2-3; D may be TRBD1 (6 bases). Germline V gene data show CDR1 as SNHLY and CDR2 as FYNNEI. The CDR3 extends over 14 amino acids. V lost 7 bases to trimming and J lost 3 bases, with 14 bases between them. The CDR3 spells CASTEGRGTDTQYF. The CDR3 coding sequence is TGTGCCAGCACCGAGGGCAGGGGAACAGATACGCAGTATTTT.

The chain couples TRBV27 to TRBJ2-1; 8 bases match TRBD2. Germline CDR1 is MNHEY and CDR2 is SMNVEV (reference sequence). This CDR3 comprises 16 residues. V was pared by 5 bases and J by 2 bases, with 8 bases of the junction left unmatched. The CDR3 DNA follows: TGTGCCAGCAGTCTCAGCGGGGGCCAAACCTACAATGAGCAGTTCTTC. Its protein is CASSLSGGQTYNEQFF.

The chain joins TRBV28 to TRBJ1-2; the D is unclear. The germline gives CDR1 MDHEN, CDR2 SYDVKM. The CDR3 has 11 residues. Between the trimmed V and J ends, which lost 8 bases and 2 bases, there was a span of 6 bases. The CDR3 DNA reads TGTGCCAGCCGGAGGAACTATGGCTACACCTTC. It codes for CASRRNYGYTF.

This rearrangement joins TRBV29-1 to TRBJ1-2; TRBD1 matches 7 bases. The CDR3 extends over 13 amino acids. Germline loops: CDR1 SQVTM, CDR2 ANQGSEA. The V gene end was trimmed by 6 bases and the J gene end by 5 bases; junction bases not matched to a gene: 9. The CDR3 here is CSVAGQKPYGYTF. In DNA, the CDR3 is TGCAGCGTCGCGGGACAGAAACCTTATGGCTACACCTTC.

This chain joins TRBV27 and TRBJ1-5, with D possibly TRBD1 on 5 matching bases. CDR1 and CDR2 (germline): MNHEY, SMNVEV (reference sequence). CDR3 length equals 17 residues. V lost 6 bases, J lost 4 bases, and 22 bases lay in between. The CDR3 DNA is TGTGCCAGCAGCCCGCTCCCCCTAGGGGCGCGAAATCAGCCCCAGCATTTT. It encodes CASSPLPLGARNQPQHF.

V usage is TRBV10-2 and J usage is TRBJ2-3, with 7 bases that match TRBD2. This CDR3 spans 15 amino acids. V shed 8 bases and J 3 bases; nucleotides not matched to a gene: 11. CDR1 is WSHSY, CDR2 SAAADI, per germline. CDR3: CASGPSGHQTDTQYF. The CDR3 nucleotides read TGCGCCAGCGGACCTAGCGGTCACCAGACAGATACGCAGTATTTT.

The chain joins TRBV5-1 to TRBJ1-2; unclear D gene. V was trimmed by 0 bases and J by 4 bases, leaving 10 bases between them. The V gene's germline CDR1 is SGHRS and CDR2 YFSETQ. This CDR3 comprises 14 residues. CDR3 DNA: TGCGCCAGCAGCTTGGCTCAGTCAACCTATGGCTACACCTTC. It encodes CASSLAQSTYGYTF.

The rearrangement uses TRBV4-1 and TRBJ2-1; TRBD1 aligns across 7 bases. V gave up 4 bases and J gave up 4 bases; unmatched junction bases: 10. Germline V gene lookup returns CDR1 MGHRA and CDR2 YSYEKL. This CDR3 has 16 residues. The CDR3 DNA is TGCGCCAGCAGCCGAAACTCCGGGACAGATTACAATGAGCAGTTCTTC. Translating it yields CASSRNSGTDYNEQFF.

The rearrangement links TRBV28 to TRBJ1-1, with TRBD1 matching over 7 bases. V shed 6 bases and J 3 bases; nucleotides not matched to a gene: 7. The CDR3 has 14 residues. Germline-derived CDR1 and CDR2 are MDHEN and SYDVKM. The CDR3 coding sequence is TGTGCCAGCAGCCTGGTGCAGGGGGACACTGAAGCTTTCTTT. Encoded protein: CASSLVQGDTEAFF.